The clone carrying this T cell receptor beta chain was observed a handful of times. The antigen remains unidentified. The sample is drawn from a study of T cells in localized non-small cell lung cancer. Study results and caveats: Adjacent lung had a median roughly 61 of the 100 largest tumor clones. Without multi-region sequencing, intratumor heterogeneity could not be excluded.

The repertoire was sequenced with immunoSEQ multiplex PCR; TCRdb's copy has only in-frame clones and lacks some. Found here are about 11,000 clones, roughly 82% of them singletons; the top ten hold about 20%. The input for sequencing was peripheral blood mononuclear cells, taken before any cancer treatment. This clonotype was sampled from an older female donor with stage II lung adenocarcinoma.

This chain's CDR3 is CASSLGSPGNTIYF. CDR3 DNA: TGTGCCAGCAGTTTAGGTAGTCCTGGAAACACCATATATTTT. The V call is TRBV27, the J call TRBJ1-3, with D uncertain. V dropped 2 bases and J dropped 2 bases, with 7 bases sitting between them. The germline V gene encodes CDR1 MNHEY and CDR2 SMNVEV (reference sequence). This CDR3 region has 14 residues.